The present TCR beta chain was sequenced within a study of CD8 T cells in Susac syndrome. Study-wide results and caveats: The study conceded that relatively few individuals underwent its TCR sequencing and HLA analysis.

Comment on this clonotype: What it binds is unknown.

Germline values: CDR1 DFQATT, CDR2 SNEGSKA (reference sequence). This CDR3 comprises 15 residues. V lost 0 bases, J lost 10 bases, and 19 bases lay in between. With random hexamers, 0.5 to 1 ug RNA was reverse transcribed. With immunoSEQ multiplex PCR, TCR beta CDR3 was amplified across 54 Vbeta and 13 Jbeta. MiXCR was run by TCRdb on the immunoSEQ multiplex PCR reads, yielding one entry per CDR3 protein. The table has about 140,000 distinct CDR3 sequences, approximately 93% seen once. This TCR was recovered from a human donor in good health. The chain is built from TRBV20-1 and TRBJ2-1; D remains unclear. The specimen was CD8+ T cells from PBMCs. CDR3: CSARDIGRGIMEQFF. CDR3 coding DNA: TGCAGTGCTAGAGATATCGGCCGTGGTATTATGGAGCAGTTCTTC.